A single sample gave rise to the 14 T cell receptor beta chains below, sequenced in a study of T cell responses to AZD1222 COVID-19 vaccine (dated by TCRdb to 2020 to 2023). Read against the paper, the sample's time point label means: baseline before first vaccination. The method was the immunoSEQ multiplex PCR assay. The clones in this table, taken by TCRdb from immuneACCESS, are in-frame only. Not every clone is retained; where verified, under half of the shortfall comes from an unresolved V gene, and the cause of the rest is unknown. In this sample the table shows 75,000 to 100,000 clones, around 90% of which occur a single time. Roughly 13% of the sample lies in the top ten. The sequencing used peripheral blood, collected on day 0 of AZD1222 vaccination. The receptors come from an adult in good health.

The chain is built from TRBV4-1 and TRBJ2-7; a possible D gene is TRBD1 (6 bases). The CDR3 is 13 amino acids. V lost 0 bases and J 6 bases, leaving 9 bases between the germline ends. Germline-derived CDR1 and CDR2 are MGHRA and YSYEKL. CDR3 sequence reads: CASSQDPGAEQYF. The CDR3 DNA sequence: TGCGCCAGCAGCCAAGATCCAGGGGCCGAGCAGTACTTC.

The chain recombines TRBV28 with TRBJ1-5; D is possibly TRBD1 (5 bases). In germline, CDR1 is MDHEN, CDR2 SYDVKM. Trimming shortened V by 3 bases and J by 5 bases, and 17 bases separated the two germline ends. The CDR3 contains 16 residues. This chain's CDR3 is CASSFFQGIIYQPQHF. The CDR3 DNA follows: TGTGCCAGCAGTTTCTTTCAGGGTATTATCTATCAGCCCCAGCATTTT.

The count of this clone is one. The chain couples TRBV11-3 to TRBJ2-1; D gene uncertain. The CDR3 extends over 12 amino acids. Germline CDR1 SGHNT, CDR2 YENEEA. Trimming pared 6 bases from V and 10 bases from J, leaving 13 bases between. The CDR3 region has the DNA TGTGCCAGCAGTTATAGGGTAAACGAGCAGTTCTTC. Its translation: CASSYRVNEQFF.

CDR3 loop: CASSSGTFYGYTF. The CDR3 nucleotides read TGTGCCAGCAGTTCCGGGACATTCTATGGCTACACCTTC. The chain has TRBV6-5 and TRBJ1-2; the D gene is possibly TRBD1 (6 bases). This CDR3 comprises 13 residues. V was shortened by 4 bases and J by 4 bases, with 10 bases between the two germline ends. Germline values: CDR1 MNHEY, CDR2 SVGAGI.

The chain is built from TRBV7-9 and TRBJ2-3; D might be TRBD1 (5 bases). This CDR3 has 15 residues. The germline V gene encodes CDR1 SEHNR and CDR2 FQNEAQ (reference sequence). V was cut by 7 bases and J by 3 bases, with 17 bases left in between. CDR3 DNA sequence: TGTGCCAGCACCCTAATTGCAGGGCCAACAGATACGCAGTATTTT. It encodes CASTLIAGPTDTQYF. Supplemented by reference TRBV7-9 and TRBJ2-3, the full variable domain reads DTGVSQNPRHKITKRGQNVTFRCDPISEHNRLYWYRQTLGQGPEFLTYFQNEAQLEKSRLLSDRFSAERPKGSFSTLEIQRTEQGDSAMYLCASTLIAGPTDTQYFGPGTRLTVL.

This chain uses TRBV5-1 with TRBJ2-1, with D perhaps TRBD2 (5 bases). Germline V gives CDR1 SGHRS, CDR2 YFSETQ. CDR3 size: 13 residues. Deletions cut 4 bases from V and 0 bases from J, with 5 bases between. The CDR3 sequence is CASSGSSYNEQFF. Written as DNA, the CDR3 is TGCGCCAGCAGCGGGAGCTCCTACAATGAGCAGTTCTTC.

The rearrangement joins TRBV6-2 or TRBV6-3 to TRBJ1-3; D gene unclear. V was clipped by 3 bases and J by 4 bases, with 4 bases between them. This CDR3 spans 12 amino acids. Germline lookup yields CDR1 MNHEY and CDR2 SVGEGT. CDR3 DNA sequence: TGTGCCAGCAGTTATATCGGAAACACCATATATTTT. Translation: CASSYIGNTIYF.

This chain uses TRBV19 with TRBJ1-2; 9 bases agree with TRBD1. The V segment lost 5 bases and the J segment 3 bases; nucleotides outside the gene matches: 7. In germline, CDR1 is LNHDA, CDR2 SQIVND (reference sequence). The CDR3 totals 15 residues. CDR3 amino acids: CASSAPGQGHYGYTF. The CDR3 nucleotides are TGTGCCAGTAGTGCCCCGGGACAGGGACACTATGGCTACACCTTC.

The V call is TRBV5-1, the J call TRBJ1-3, with D possibly matching TRBD1 (5 bases). V was trimmed by 4 bases and J by 4 bases, leaving 15 bases between them. The CDR3 is 15 residues long. Germline V CDR1 and CDR2: SGHRS, YFSETQ. This CDR3 reads CASSRDGSVGNTIYF. In DNA form, the CDR3 reads TGCGCCAGCAGCCGGGACGGGAGCGTCGGAAACACCATATATTTT. Combining the CDR3 with reference TRBV5-1 and TRBJ1-3 gives the whole variable domain KAGVTQTPRYLIKTRGQQVTLSCSPISGHRSVSWYQQTPGQGLQFLFEYFSETQRNKGNFPGRFSGRQFSNSRSEMNVSTLELGDSALYLCASSRDGSVGNTIYFGEGSWLTVV.

V and J are TRBV2 and TRBJ1-1; D is uncertain. Trimming shortened V by 4 bases and J by 11 bases, and 11 bases separated the two germline ends. The CDR3 length is 11 residues. Germline values: CDR1 SNHLY, CDR2 FYNNEI. CDR3 sequence (DNA): TGTGCCAGCAGTGTTGTCGGGGAGGCTTTCTTT. It specifies CASSVVGEAFF.

The CDR3 sequence: CASRFGGGNYGYTF. The CDR3 DNA reads as TGTGCCAGTAGATTCGGCGGGGGTAACTATGGCTACACCTTC. The chain combines TRBV19 with TRBJ1-2; maybe TRBD1 (5 bases). Germline CDR1 LNHDA, CDR2 SQIVND (reference sequence). The CDR3 extends over 14 amino acids. V lost 6 bases to trimming and J lost 1 base, with 12 bases between them.

This clone was seen only once. Other DNA sequences from this sample encode an identical CDR3 as well. The rearrangement links TRBV12-3 or TRBV12-4 to TRBJ1-2, with D unresolved. The V and J ends lost 1 base and 1 base respectively, with 1 base between them. The CDR3 spans 12 residues. CDR3 protein: CASSLVNYGYTF. CDR3 coding DNA: TGTGCCAGCAGTTTAGTTAACTATGGCTACACCTTC.

V usage is TRBV18 and J usage is TRBJ1-2; TRBD1 is a possible D gene (6 bases). The germline V gene has CDR1 KGHSH and CDR2 LQKENI. V lost 2 bases and J lost 3, with 13 bases in between. The CDR3 runs 15 residues. The CDR3 protein is CASSPSTGLYYGYTF. CDR3 in DNA: TGTGCCAGCTCACCATCCACAGGGCTATACTATGGCTACACCTTC. The variable domain in full, completed from reference TRBV18 and TRBJ1-2, reads NAGVMQNPRHLVRRRGQEARLRCSPMKGHSHVYWYRQLPEEGLKFMVYLQKENIIDESGMPKERFSAEFPKEGPSILRIQQVVRGDSAAYFCASSPSTGLYYGYTFGSGTRLTVV.

The chain has TRBV4-2 and TRBJ2-4, with TRBD2 matching over 8 bases. With 3 bases clipped from V and 8 bases from J, the junction kept 9 bases outside the gene matches. This CDR3 comprises 15 residues. Looked up from germline, CDR1 is LGHNA and CDR2 is YNFKEQ. CDR3 region: CASSQGAGVGDIQYF. In DNA, the CDR3 is TGTGCCAGCAGCCAGGGAGCGGGAGTCGGGGACATTCAGTACTTC.